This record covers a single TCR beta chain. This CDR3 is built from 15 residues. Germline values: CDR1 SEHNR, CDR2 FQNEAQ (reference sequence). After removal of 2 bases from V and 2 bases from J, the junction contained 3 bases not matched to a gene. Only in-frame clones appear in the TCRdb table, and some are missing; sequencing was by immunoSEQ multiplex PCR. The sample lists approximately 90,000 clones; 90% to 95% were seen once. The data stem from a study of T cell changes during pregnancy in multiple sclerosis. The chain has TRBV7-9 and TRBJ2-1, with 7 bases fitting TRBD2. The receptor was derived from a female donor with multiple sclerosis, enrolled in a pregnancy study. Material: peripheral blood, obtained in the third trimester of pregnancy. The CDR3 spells CASSLYLAAYNEQFF. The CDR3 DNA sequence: TGTGCCAGCAGCTTATATCTAGCGGCCTACAATGAGCAGTTCTTC.